The subject of this entry is one TCR beta chain. The CDR3 extends over 15 amino acids. J was trimmed by 4 bases and V by 3 bases; bases with no gene match: 1. Germline-derived CDR1 and CDR2 are MNHNS and SASEGT. This sample is drawn from a study of blood T cell repertoires in COVID-19. The protocol was immunoSEQ multiplex PCR, while the TCRdb copy is restricted to in-frame clones and leaves out a portion. Counted here are about 220,000 clones, about 80% occurring once; the ten biggest clones make up about 2.3%. V usage is TRBV6-1 and J usage is TRBJ1-6; 9 positions agree with TRBD1. The sequence was obtained from a woman aged 55-70 years with acute or convalescent COVID-19. What was sequenced was peripheral blood. Here the CDR3 reads CASSDGQGYNSPLHF. CDR3 in DNA: TGTGCCAGCAGTGACGGACAGGGGTATAATTCACCCCTCCACTTT.